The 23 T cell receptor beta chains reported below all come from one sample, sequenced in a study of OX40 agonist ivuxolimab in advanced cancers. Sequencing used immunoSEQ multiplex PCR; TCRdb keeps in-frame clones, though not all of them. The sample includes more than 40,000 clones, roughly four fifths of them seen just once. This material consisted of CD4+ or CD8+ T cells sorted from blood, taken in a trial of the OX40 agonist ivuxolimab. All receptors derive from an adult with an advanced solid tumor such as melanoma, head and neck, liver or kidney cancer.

CDR3 sequence (DNA): TGTGCCAGCAGTTACGGGTCAGGGGCAGGAAACACCATATATTTT. Its translation: CASSYGSGAGNTIYF. The genes are TRBV6-5 and TRBJ1-3, with D perhaps matching TRBD1 (6 bases). CDR1 is MNHEY and CDR2 is SVGAGI in the germline V gene. V was trimmed by 2 bases and J by 4 bases, leaving 12 bases between them. The CDR3 is made up of 15 amino acids.

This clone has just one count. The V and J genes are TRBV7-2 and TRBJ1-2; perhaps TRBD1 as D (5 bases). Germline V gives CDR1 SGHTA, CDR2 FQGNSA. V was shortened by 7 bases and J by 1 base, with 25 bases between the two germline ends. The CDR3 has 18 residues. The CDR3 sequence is CASKLRGTRGGDNYGYTF. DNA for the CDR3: TGTGCCAGCAAGCTTAGGGGCACGAGGGGCGGGGATAACTATGGCTACACCTTC.

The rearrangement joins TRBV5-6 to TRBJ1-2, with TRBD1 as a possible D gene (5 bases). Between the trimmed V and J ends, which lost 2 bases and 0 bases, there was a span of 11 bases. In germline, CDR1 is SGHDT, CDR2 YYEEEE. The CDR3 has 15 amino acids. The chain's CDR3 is CASSFAGTANYGYTF. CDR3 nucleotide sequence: TGTGCCAGCAGCTTCGCAGGGACCGCTAACTATGGCTACACCTTC.

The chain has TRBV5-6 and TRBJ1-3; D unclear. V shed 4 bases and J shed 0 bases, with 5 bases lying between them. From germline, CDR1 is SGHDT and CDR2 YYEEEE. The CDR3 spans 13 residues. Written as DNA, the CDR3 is TGTGCCAGCAGCCTCCGCTCTGGAAACACCATATATTTT. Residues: CASSLRSGNTIYF.

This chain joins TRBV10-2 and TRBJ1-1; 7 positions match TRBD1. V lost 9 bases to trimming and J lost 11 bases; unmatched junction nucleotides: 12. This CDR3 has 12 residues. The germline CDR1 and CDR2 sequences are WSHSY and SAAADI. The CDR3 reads CASQGVRRGAFF. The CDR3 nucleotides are TGCGCCAGTCAGGGGGTCCGACGAGGGGCTTTCTTT.

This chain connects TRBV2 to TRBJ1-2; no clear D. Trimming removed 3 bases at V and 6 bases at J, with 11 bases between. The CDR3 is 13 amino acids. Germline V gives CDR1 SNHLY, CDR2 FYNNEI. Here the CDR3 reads CASSDGEKDGYTF. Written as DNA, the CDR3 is TGTGCCAGCAGTGATGGGGAGAAAGATGGCTACACCTTC.

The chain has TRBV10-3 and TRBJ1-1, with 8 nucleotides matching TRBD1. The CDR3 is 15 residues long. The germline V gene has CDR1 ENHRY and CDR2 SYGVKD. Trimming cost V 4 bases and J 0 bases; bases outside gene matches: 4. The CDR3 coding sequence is TGTGCCATCAGTGCCGGACAGGGAGTGAACACTGAAGCTTTCTTT. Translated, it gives CAISAGQGVNTEAFF.

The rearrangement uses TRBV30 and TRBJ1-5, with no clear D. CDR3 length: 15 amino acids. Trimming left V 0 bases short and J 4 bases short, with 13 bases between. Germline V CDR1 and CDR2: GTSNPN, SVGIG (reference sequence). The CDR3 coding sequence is TGTGCCTGGAGTGTGATCGGGCAGCGGAATCAGCCCCAGCATTTT. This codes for CAWSVIGQRNQPQHF.

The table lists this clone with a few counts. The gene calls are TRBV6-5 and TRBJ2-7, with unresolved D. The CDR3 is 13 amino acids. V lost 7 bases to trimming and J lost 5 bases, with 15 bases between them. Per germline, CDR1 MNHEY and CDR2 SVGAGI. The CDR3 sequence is CASTLPPYHEQYF. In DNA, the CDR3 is TGTGCCAGCACCCTCCCCCCCTACCACGAGCAGTACTTC.

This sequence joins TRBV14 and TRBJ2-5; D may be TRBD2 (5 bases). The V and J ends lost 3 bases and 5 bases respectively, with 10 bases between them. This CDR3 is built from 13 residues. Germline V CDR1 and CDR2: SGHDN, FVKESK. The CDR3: CASSQGVRETQYF. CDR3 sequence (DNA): TGTGCCAGCAGCCAGGGAGTCCGGGAGACCCAGTACTTC.

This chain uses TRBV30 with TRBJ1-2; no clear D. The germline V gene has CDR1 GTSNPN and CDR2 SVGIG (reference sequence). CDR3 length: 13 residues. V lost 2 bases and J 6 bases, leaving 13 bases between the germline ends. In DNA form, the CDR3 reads TGTGCCTGGAGTAGGGAAGGAAGAGATGGCTACACCTTC. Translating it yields CAWSREGRDGYTF. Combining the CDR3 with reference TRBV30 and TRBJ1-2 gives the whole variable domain SQTIHQWPATLVQPVGSPLSLECTVEGTSNPNLYWYRQAAGRGLQLLFYSVGIGQISSEVPQNLSASRPQDRQFILSSKKLLLSDSGFYLCAWSREGRDGYTFGSGTRLTVV.

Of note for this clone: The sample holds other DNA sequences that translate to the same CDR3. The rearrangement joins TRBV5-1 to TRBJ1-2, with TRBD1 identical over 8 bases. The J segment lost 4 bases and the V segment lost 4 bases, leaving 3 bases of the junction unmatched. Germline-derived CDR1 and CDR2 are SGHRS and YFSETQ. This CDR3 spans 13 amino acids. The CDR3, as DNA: TGCGCCAGCAGCCCCGGGACAGGCTATGGCTACACCTTC. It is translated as CASSPGTGYGYTF.

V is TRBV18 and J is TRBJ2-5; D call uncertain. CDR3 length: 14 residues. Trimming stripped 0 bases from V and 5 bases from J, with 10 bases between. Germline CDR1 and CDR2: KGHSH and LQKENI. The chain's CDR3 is CASSPPSEKETQYF. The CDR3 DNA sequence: TGTGCCAGCTCACCACCGTCGGAAAAGGAGACCCAGTACTTC.

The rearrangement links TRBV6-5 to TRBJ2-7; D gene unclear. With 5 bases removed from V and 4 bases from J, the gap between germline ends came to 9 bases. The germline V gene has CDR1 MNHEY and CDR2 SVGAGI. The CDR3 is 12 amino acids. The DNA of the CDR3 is TGTGCCAGCAGTGATGACATTTACGAGCAGTACTTC. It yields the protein CASSDDIYEQYF.

The CDR3 sequence is CASSEYGPGRYTF. In DNA, the CDR3 is TGTGCCAGCAGTGAATATGGCCCGGGGCGCTACACCTTC. The rearrangement links TRBV25-1 to TRBJ1-2; TRBD1 might be the D (5 bases). Germline lookup yields CDR1 MGHDK and CDR2 SYGVNS. The CDR3 contains 13 residues. V shed 0 bases and J shed 9 bases, with 11 bases lying between them.

The CDR3 sequence is CSVEEGRELFF. DNA for the CDR3: TGCAGCGTTGAAGAAGGGCGCGAACTGTTTTTT. The J gene is TRBJ1-4, the V gene TRBV29-1, with D uncertain. The CDR3 contains 11 residues. V lost 0 bases, J lost 12 bases, and 8 bases lay in between. Germline V CDR1 and CDR2: SQVTM, ANQGSEA.

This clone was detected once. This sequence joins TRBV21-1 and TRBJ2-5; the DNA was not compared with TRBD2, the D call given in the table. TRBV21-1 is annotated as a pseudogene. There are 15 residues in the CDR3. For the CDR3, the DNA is TGTGCCAGCAGCAAAGTCTCGGAGGTATCAGAGACCCAGTACTTC. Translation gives CASSKVSEVSETQYF.

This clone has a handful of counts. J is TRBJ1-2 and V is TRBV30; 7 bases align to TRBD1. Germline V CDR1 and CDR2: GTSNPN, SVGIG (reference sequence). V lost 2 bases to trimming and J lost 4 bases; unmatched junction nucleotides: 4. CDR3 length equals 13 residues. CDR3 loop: CAWSQGGLYGYTF. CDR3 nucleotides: TGTGCCTGGAGTCAGGGGGGGCTCTATGGCTACACCTTC.

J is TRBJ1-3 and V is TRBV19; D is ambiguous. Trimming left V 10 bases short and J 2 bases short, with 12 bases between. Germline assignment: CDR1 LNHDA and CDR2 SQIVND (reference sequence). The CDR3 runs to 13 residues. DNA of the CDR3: TGTGCCACCCAGGCAAGGGCTGGAAACACCATATATTTT. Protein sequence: CATQARAGNTIYF.

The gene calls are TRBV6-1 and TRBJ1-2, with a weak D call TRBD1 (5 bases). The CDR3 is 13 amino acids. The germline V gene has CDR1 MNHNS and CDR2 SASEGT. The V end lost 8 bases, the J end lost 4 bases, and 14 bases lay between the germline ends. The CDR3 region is CASADSPGYGYTF. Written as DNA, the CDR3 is TGTGCCAGCGCTGACAGCCCAGGCTATGGCTACACCTTC.

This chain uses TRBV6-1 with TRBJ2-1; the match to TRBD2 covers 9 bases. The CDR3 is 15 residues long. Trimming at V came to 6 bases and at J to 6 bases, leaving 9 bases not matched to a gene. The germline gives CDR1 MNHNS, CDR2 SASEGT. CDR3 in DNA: TGTGCCAGCAGCCTCGAGCGGGGGGTCGGCAATGAGCAGTTCTTC. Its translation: CASSLERGVGNEQFF.

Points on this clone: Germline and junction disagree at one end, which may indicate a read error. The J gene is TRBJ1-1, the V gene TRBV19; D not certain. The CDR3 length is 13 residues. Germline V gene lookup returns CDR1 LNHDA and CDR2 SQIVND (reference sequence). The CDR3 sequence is CASSSRESYIGIF. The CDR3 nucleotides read TGTGCCAGTAGTTCCCGGGAGTCTTACATAGGGATCTTT.

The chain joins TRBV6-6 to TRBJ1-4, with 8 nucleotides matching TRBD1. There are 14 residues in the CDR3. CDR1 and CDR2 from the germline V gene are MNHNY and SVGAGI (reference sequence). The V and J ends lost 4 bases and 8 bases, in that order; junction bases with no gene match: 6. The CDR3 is CASSSTGVREKLFF. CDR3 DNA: TGTGCCAGCAGTTCGACAGGGGTGAGGGAAAAACTGTTTTTT.